Shown below are 30 T cell receptor beta chains from a single sample sequenced in a study of shared clonotypes between healthy human individuals. TCRdb's copy holds only in-frame clones and misses some; the assay was immunoSEQ multiplex PCR. The sample holds hundreds of thousands of clones; roughly 72% are singletons and the top ten take about 12%. The sequencing sample was made of PBMCs. Receptor source: a woman aged 40 to 50 in good health. Some clones in this sample may be carry-over from other donors' samples.

This chain uses TRBV5-4 with TRBJ1-1; TRBD1 is a possible D gene (6 bases). V gave up 0 bases and J gave up 5 bases, with 20 bases separating them. Germline V gene lookup returns CDR1 SGHNT and CDR2 YYREEE (reference sequence). This CDR3 is built from 17 residues. The CDR3 nucleotides are TGTGCCAGCAGCTTGGCGGCCCGGGGGGGGCTTGGTACTGAAGCTTTCTTT. Its translation is CASSLAARGGLGTEAFF.

This sequence joins TRBV19 and TRBJ2-1; no clear D gene. Germline lookup yields CDR1 LNHDA and CDR2 SQIVND (reference sequence). Trimming pared 3 bases from V and 5 bases from J, leaving 14 bases between. The CDR3 sequence is 15 residues long. The CDR3 region has the DNA TGTGCCAGTAGTATGGGTCGTACCTACAACAATGAGCAGTTCTTC. Encoded protein: CASSMGRTYNNEQFF.

V usage is TRBV28 and J usage is TRBJ1-4, with D possibly matching TRBD1 (5 bases). This CDR3 comprises 12 residues. CDR1 is MDHEN, CDR2 SYDVKM, per germline. Trimming took 10 bases from V and 11 from J, leaving 17 bases between them. CDR3 nucleotides: TGTGCCACCACCAGGGACTCAGACAAACTGTTTTTT. As protein: CATTRDSDKLFF.

On this clone itself: A far larger clone is one base from this, pointing to a likely read error. The rearrangement joins TRBV28 to TRBJ2-5; 13 bases fit TRBD2. This CDR3 is 15 amino acids long. V trimming: 6 bases; J trimming: 7 bases; junction bases outside the gene matches: 8. CDR1 is MDHEN and CDR2 is SYDVKM in the germline V gene. The CDR3 DNA follows: TGTGCCAGCAGACAGACTAGCGGGAGGCCGGGGACCCAGTACTTC. Amino acid sequence: CASRQTSGRPGTQYF.

The chain carries TRBV29-1 and TRBJ2-1; D remains ambiguous. The CDR3 spans 14 residues. Deletions cut 6 bases from V and 0 bases from J, with 12 bases between. Germline CDR1 reads SQVTM; CDR2 reads ANQGSEA. The CDR3 reads CSVPPLSSYNEQFF. Written as DNA, the CDR3 is TGCAGCGTCCCACCCTTGAGCTCCTACAATGAGCAGTTCTTC.

V is TRBV5-4 and J is TRBJ2-7, with 8 bases that match TRBD1. The V and J ends lost 3 bases and 2 bases, in that order; junction bases with no gene match: 7. The germline V gene encodes CDR1 SGHNT and CDR2 YYREEE (reference sequence). CDR3 length: 15 amino acids. In DNA, the CDR3 is TGTGCCAGCAGCTCCCAACGGGACAGGACCTACGAGCAGTACTTC. This sequence encodes CASSSQRDRTYEQYF.

This CDR3 reads CASSLEYGSEQYF. CDR3 nucleotide sequence: TGTGCCAGCAGCTTGGAGTACGGGAGCGAGCAGTACTTC. This sequence joins TRBV5-4 and TRBJ2-7; D perhaps matches TRBD2 (6 bases). Germline-derived CDR1 and CDR2 are SGHNT and YYREEE (reference sequence). The CDR3 is 13 amino acids. Trimming shortened V by 0 bases and J by 6 bases, and 10 bases separated the two germline ends. The full variable domain, with the rest looked up from reference TRBV5-4 and TRBJ2-7, is ETGVTQSPTHLIKTRGQQVTLRCSSQSGHNTVSWYQQALGQGPQFIFQYYREEENGRGNFPPRFSGLQFPNYSSELNVNALELDDSALYLCASSLEYGSEQYFGPGTRLTVT.

This clone has a handful of counts. The chain links TRBV27 to TRBJ1-3, with 9 bases matching TRBD1. In germline, CDR1 is MNHEY, CDR2 SMNVEV (reference sequence). The CDR3 is made up of 14 amino acids. Trimming cost V 5 bases and J 6 bases; bases outside gene matches: 5. CDR3 coding DNA: TGTGCCAGCAGTCCCCGGGACAGGGTAAACACCATATATTTT. Encoded protein: CASSPRDRVNTIYF.

The CDR3 nucleotides are TGTGCCAGTAGTACGGGACAGGCGGCTGGTGTCACCCAGTACTTC. Amino acids: CASSTGQAAGVTQYF. J is TRBJ2-5 and V is TRBV19, with 8 bases matching TRBD1. This CDR3 has 15 residues. CDR1 and CDR2 from the germline V gene are LNHDA and SQIVND (reference sequence). V lost 4 bases and J lost 8; bases outside the gene matches: 12.

This clone was observed a few times. The chain uses TRBV7-2 and TRBJ2-7, with 9 bases aligning to TRBD1. Trimming took 5 bases from V and 0 from J; bases not matched to a gene: 5. Germline CDR1 reads SGHTA; CDR2 reads FQGNSA. The CDR3 has 15 residues. The CDR3 reads CASSHGTGSSYEQYF. For the CDR3, the DNA is TGTGCCAGCAGCCACGGGACAGGGTCCTCCTACGAGCAGTACTTC.

The rearrangement uses TRBV5-1 and TRBJ1-2; D not resolved. V was trimmed by 2 bases and J by 3 bases, leaving 11 bases between them. Germline V gene sequence: CDR1 SGHRS, CDR2 YFSETQ. The CDR3 length is 14 residues. The DNA for the CDR3 is TGCGCCAGCAGCTTTGAACACGAATACTATGGCTACACCTTC. Translating gives CASSFEHEYYGYTF.

The DNA of the CDR3 is TGTGCCAGCAGCGTCGGTCTACACTACGAGCAGTACTTC. It is translated as CASSVGLHYEQYF. This chain joins TRBV9 and TRBJ2-7; no firm D call. The CDR3 loop spans 13 amino acids. Germline CDR1 is SGDLS and CDR2 is YYNGEE. The V and J ends lost 2 bases and 3 bases respectively, with 9 bases between them.

V is TRBV7-9 and J is TRBJ1-1; tentatively, D is TRBD1 (6 bases). The CDR3 is 14 amino acids. The germline CDR1 and CDR2 sequences are SEHNR and FQNEAQ (reference sequence). With 1 base removed from V and 7 bases from J, the gap between germline ends came to 13 bases. CDR3 residues: CASSLVHREGEAFF. CDR3 nucleotides: TGTGCCAGCAGCTTAGTCCACAGGGAGGGTGAAGCTTTCTTT.

This clone was found once. CDR3 amino acids: CSVGPGLGWGSTQYF. DNA of the CDR3: TGCAGCGTCGGCCCGGGCCTTGGATGGGGGTCTACGCAGTATTTT. The gene calls are TRBV29-1 and TRBJ2-3; either TRBD1 or TRBD2 may fit D (5 bases each). V lost 6 bases, J lost 8 bases, and 24 bases lay in between. Germline CDR1 and CDR2: SQVTM and ANQGSEA. The CDR3 covers 15 residues.

Note on this clone: A clone one base away is much larger, so this may be a read error. This sample also contains other DNA sequences that code for the same CDR3. This chain links TRBV5-6 with TRBJ2-7; TRBD2 aligns across 12 bases. CDR1 is SGHDT and CDR2 is YYEEEE in the germline V gene. This CDR3 has 14 amino acids. V lost 4 bases and J lost 4; bases outside the gene matches: 3. CDR3 sequence (DNA): TGTGCCAGCAGCCCTGGACTAGCGGGGTACGAGCAGTACTTC. Protein: CASSPGLAGYEQYF.

This clone was recorded at least ten times. The chain is built from TRBV10-3 and TRBJ2-2, with 10 bases identical to TRBD2. This CDR3 comprises 13 residues. Trimming at V came to 7 bases and at J to 16 bases, leaving 12 bases not matched to a gene. Germline V gives CDR1 ENHRY, CDR2 SYGVKD. CDR3: CAITSQREGFPFF. The CDR3 DNA is TGTGCCATCACGTCCCAGCGGGAGGGCTTTCCGTTTTTT.

V gene TRBV30 combines with J gene TRBJ1-4, with D unclear. This CDR3 region has 14 residues. Trimming stripped 0 bases from V and 2 bases from J, with 7 bases between. Germline V gene data show CDR1 as GTSNPN and CDR2 as SVGIG (reference sequence). The CDR3 loop is CAWSVPGTNEKLFF. The CDR3 DNA sequence: TGTGCCTGGAGTGTTCCCGGGACTAATGAAAAACTGTTTTTT.

The V gene is TRBV11-3, the J gene TRBJ1-5; possible D gene TRBD1, 5 bases. V was shortened by 3 bases and J by 0 bases, with 9 bases between the two germline ends. The CDR3 loop spans 15 amino acids. Germline values: CDR1 SGHNT, CDR2 YENEEA. The CDR3 DNA reads as TGTGCCAGCAGCTTGACAGTCGGTAGCAATCAGCCCCAGCATTTT. Translated: CASSLTVGSNQPQHF. Looking up the rest from reference TRBV11-3 and TRBJ1-5 gives the full variable domain: EAGVVQSPRYKIIEKKQPVAFWCNPISGHNTLYWYLQNLGQGPELLIRYENEEAVDDSQLPKDRFSAERLKGVDSTLKIQPAELGDSAVYLCASSLTVGSNQPQHFGDGTRLSIL.

In regard to this clone: With only one base between it and a far larger clone, this is likely a read error. This chain uses TRBV30 with TRBJ1-5; 7 positions agree with TRBD1. Germline assignment: CDR1 GTSNPN and CDR2 SVGIG (reference sequence). This CDR3 has 13 residues. The V segment lost 5 bases and the J segment 3 bases; nucleotides outside the gene matches: 4. The CDR3 DNA sequence: TGTGCCTGGTCCACAGGGGCCAATCAGCCCCAGCATTTT. Protein product: CAWSTGANQPQHF.

The chain carries TRBV6-1 and TRBJ1-5, with D hard to call. This CDR3 spans 13 amino acids. The germline gives CDR1 MNHNS, CDR2 SASEGT. The germline V and J ends were trimmed by 2 bases and 5 bases, with 7 bases remaining between them. The CDR3: CASSERRDQPQHF. The CDR3 DNA follows: TGTGCCAGCAGTGAACGTAGGGATCAGCCCCAGCATTTT.

The chain carries TRBV15 and TRBJ1-4; D gene uncertain. The CDR3 is 12 amino acids. The V gene lost 5 bases and the J gene lost 7 bases, with 8 bases spanning the gap. CDR1 LNHNV and CDR2 YYDKDF come from the germline V gene (reference sequence). The CDR3: CATSPRPEKLFF. The DNA of the CDR3 is TGTGCCACCAGCCCAAGGCCTGAAAAACTGTTTTTT. The variable domain in full, completed from reference TRBV15 and TRBJ1-4, reads DAMVIQNPRYQVTQFGKPVTLSCSQTLNHNVMYWYQQKSSQAPKLLFHYYDKDFNNEADTPDNFQSRRPNTSFCFLDIRSPGLGDTAMYLCATSPRPEKLFFGSGTQLSVL.

This clone has only a few counts. The CDR3 spells CASSLTGMNTEAFF. The CDR3 nucleotides read TGTGCCAGCAGCTTGACAGGGATGAACACTGAAGCTTTCTTT. J is TRBJ1-1 and V is TRBV13; 7 bases line up with TRBD1. This CDR3 is built from 14 residues. V lost 3 bases to trimming and J lost 0 bases; unmatched junction nucleotides: 1. CDR1 and CDR2 (germline): PRHDT, FYEKMQ (reference sequence).

The chain uses TRBV5-1 and TRBJ2-1; 9 bases match TRBD1. This CDR3 is built from 15 residues. V lost 4 bases to trimming and J lost 4 bases; unmatched junction nucleotides: 6. Germline V gene data show CDR1 as SGHRS and CDR2 as YFSETQ. CDR3 DNA: TGCGCCAGCAGCCCGGGACAGGGCATTTACAATGAGCAGTTCTTC. Encoded protein: CASSPGQGIYNEQFF.

This clone has only one observation. This chain joins TRBV7-3 and TRBJ2-1, with TRBD2 matching over 12 bases. With V trimmed by 5 bases and J by 10 bases, 15 bases remained unmatched. The CDR3 has 17 amino acids. Germline CDR1 and CDR2: SGHTA and FQGTGA. CDR3 DNA: TGTGCCAGCAGCCCAAGATCCCTAGCGGGAGGGTCCCGGGAGCAGTTCTTC. As protein: CASSPRSLAGGSREQFF.

This chain joins TRBV11-2 and TRBJ2-7; TRBD2 might be the D (5 bases). The germline gives CDR1 SGHAT, CDR2 FQNNGV. The CDR3 covers 15 residues. V was clipped by 5 bases and J by 3 bases, with 17 bases between them. In nucleotides, the CDR3 is TGTGCCAGCAGCCCCCTTTATGGGAGATACTACGAGCAGTACTTC. It is translated as CASSPLYGRYYEQYF.

The rearrangement links TRBV5-6 to TRBJ2-2; D not certain. The V gene's germline CDR1 is SGHDT and CDR2 YYEEEE. The CDR3 loop spans 14 amino acids. V was shortened by 1 base and J by 3 bases, with 7 bases between the two germline ends. Here the CDR3 DNA reads TGTGCCAGCAGCTTGAAAGGGCACACCGGGGAGCTGTTTTTT. Translating gives CASSLKGHTGELFF.

This sequence joins TRBV18 and TRBJ2-3; 10 bases agree with TRBD2. Germline CDR1 reads KGHSH; CDR2 reads LQKENI. Unmatched junction bases numbered 5, after V lost 3 bases and J lost 2 bases. This CDR3 comprises 16 residues. The CDR3 region has the DNA TGTGCCAGCTCACCCTGGACTAGCGGAAACACAGATACGCAGTATTTT. Translation: CASSPWTSGNTDTQYF.

This clone has more than one count but fewer than ten. The chain has TRBV5-1 and TRBJ2-1, with D possibly being TRBD2 (6 bases). The CDR3 covers 15 residues. V dropped 3 bases and J dropped 0 bases, with 10 bases sitting between them. Germline V lookup: CDR1 SGHRS, CDR2 YFSETQ. This CDR3 reads CASSSSASSYNEQFF. CDR3 DNA sequence: TGCGCCAGCAGCTCTAGCGCCAGCTCCTACAATGAGCAGTTCTTC.

V and J are TRBV6-6 and TRBJ2-1, with 9 bases fitting TRBD1. The CDR3 is 15 amino acids. With 5 bases clipped from V and 9 bases from J, the junction kept 11 bases outside the gene matches. Germline V gene data show CDR1 as MNHNY and CDR2 as SVGAGI (reference sequence). The CDR3 nucleotides are TGTGCCAGCAGTCCCCCGGGACAGGGTTCGTCTGAGCAGTTCTTC. This gives the protein CASSPPGQGSSEQFF.

The genes are TRBV9 and TRBJ2-2, with 9 bases lining up with TRBD1. V lost 5 bases, J lost 5 bases, and 4 bases stayed unmatched. Germline assignment: CDR1 SGDLS and CDR2 YYNGEE. The CDR3 is 14 amino acids. DNA of the CDR3: TGTGCCAGCAGTGTACAGGGGGCTACCGGGGAGCTGTTTTTT. Protein product: CASSVQGATGELFF.